These 19 T cell receptor beta chains were sequenced from one sample in a study of spatial heterogeneity in lung cancer. TCRdb re-called the 5' RACE reads through MiXCR, storing one row per CDR3 protein. The sample holds under 100,000 distinct CDR3 sequences, approximately 8.2% seen once. Time point defined: sample taken at primary tumor resection. Extraction of whole RNA from tumor, nontumor lung or frozen PBMC preceded unsorted sequencing. The specimen comprised PBMCs, sampled at surgery. The receptors were sampled from a male donor with early-stage non-small cell lung cancer.

This clonotype showed up many times. V is TRBV25-1 and J is TRBJ2-7; 9 positions agree with TRBD1. There are 15 residues in the CDR3. J lost 9 bases, V lost 5 bases, and 14 bases had no gene match. CDR1 and CDR2 (germline): MGHDK, SYGVNS. CDR3 in DNA: TGTGCCAGCAGTAAAGCTTTCCGGGACAGGGCGCGGCAGTACTTC. The encoded protein is CASSKAFRDRARQYF.

This clonotype was detected many times. The rearrangement joins TRBV30 to TRBJ2-3; 7 nucleotides align to TRBD1. The trim removed 7 bases at V and 0 bases at J, leaving 4 bases unmatched. From germline, CDR1 is GTSNPN and CDR2 SVGIG (reference sequence). The CDR3 is made up of 13 amino acids. Here the CDR3 reads CALDRLSTDTQYF. Written as DNA, the CDR3 is TGTGCCTTGGACAGGCTAAGCACAGATACGCAGTATTTT.

This rearrangement joins TRBV6-6 to TRBJ2-3, with D possibly being TRBD1 or TRBD2 (5 bases each). Between the trimmed V and J ends, which lost 8 bases and 8 bases, there was a span of 17 bases. Germline CDR1 and CDR2: MNHNY and SVGAGI (reference sequence). This CDR3 contains 13 residues. The CDR3 sequence is CASLGVSQFTQYF. The CDR3 nucleotides read TGTGCCAGCCTGGGGGTTTCACAGTTTACGCAGTATTTT.

In DNA, the CDR3 is TGCGCCAGCAGCTTCCCCACGAGCGGGGAGCTGTTTTTT. Its translation: CASSFPTSGELFF. The chain uses TRBV5-1 and TRBJ2-2, with D unclear. This CDR3 has 13 residues. Deletions cut 2 bases from V and 7 bases from J, with 9 bases between. Germline V gives CDR1 SGHRS, CDR2 YFSETQ.

This chain connects TRBV7-3 to TRBJ2-2; D remains unclear. V gave up 2 bases and J gave up 4 bases, with 5 bases separating them. Germline CDR1 and CDR2: SGHTA and FQGTGA. This CDR3 is built from 13 residues. The chain's CDR3 is CASSLDPTGELFF. In DNA, the CDR3 is TGTGCCAGCAGCTTAGACCCCACCGGGGAGCTGTTTTTT.

This clonotype occurred a few times. The chain uses TRBV12-3 or TRBV12-4 and TRBJ1-5; 7 bases fit TRBD1. The CDR3 is made up of 16 amino acids. Trimming took 5 bases from V and 2 from J; bases not matched to a gene: 9. CDR3 DNA sequence: TGTGCCAGCAGTGGGGGAACAGGGGAAGGCAATCAGCCCCAGCATTTT. This translates into CASSGGTGEGNQPQHF.

This clonotype was recorded a few times. V and J are TRBV7-9 and TRBJ2-3, with D tentatively TRBD2 (5 bases). With 5 bases removed from V and 4 bases from J, the gap between germline ends came to 16 bases. CDR1 is SEHNR, CDR2 FQNEAQ, per germline (reference sequence). The CDR3 is made up of 15 amino acids. This CDR3 is CASSVSGAGPDTQYF. The CDR3, as DNA: TGTGCCAGCAGCGTTTCTGGCGCGGGTCCAGATACGCAGTATTTT.

This clonotype has ten or more counts. The J gene is TRBJ2-1, the V gene TRBV20-1, with D maybe TRBD2 (6 bases). The CDR3 extends over 16 amino acids. Germline V lookup: CDR1 DFQATT, CDR2 SNEGSKA (reference sequence). V gave up 4 bases and J gave up 4 bases, with 20 bases separating them. The CDR3 DNA reads as TGCAGTGCTATAGAGGCAGGTAGCGGAAGATACAATGAGCAGTTCTTC. This codes for CSAIEAGSGRYNEQFF.

In its sample, this clonotype was seen many times. The chain combines TRBV28 with TRBJ1-4; D is unclear. Trimming took off 4 bases at V and 8 bases at J, with 5 bases between the two ends. The CDR3 loop spans 11 amino acids. Germline V gene sequence: CDR1 MDHEN, CDR2 SYDVKM. The chain's CDR3 is CASSYREKLFF. Here the CDR3 DNA reads TGTGCCAGCAGTTATCGGGAAAAACTGTTTTTT.

The rearrangement uses TRBV6-2 or TRBV6-3 and TRBJ1-3; D unresolved. The V gene lost 5 bases and the J gene lost 4 bases, with 3 bases spanning the gap. The CDR3 covers 11 residues. Germline V CDR1 and CDR2: MNHEY, SVGEGT. The CDR3 region has the DNA TGTGCCAGCAGTGGCGGAAACACCATATATTTT. This sequence encodes CASSGGNTIYF.

This clonotype was counted many times. CDR3 amino acids: CASSPGLRDRRNTIYF. The CDR3 coding sequence is TGTGCCAGCAGCCCGGGACTCCGGGACCGAAGAAACACCATATATTTT. This chain connects TRBV7-9 to TRBJ1-3; TRBD1 might be the D (5 bases). V dropped 5 bases and J dropped 5 bases, with 19 bases sitting between them. The CDR3 totals 16 residues. CDR1 and CDR2 (germline): SEHNR, FQNEAQ (reference sequence). The complete variable domain, with remaining parts taken from reference TRBV7-9 and TRBJ1-3, reads DTGVSQNPRHKITKRGQNVTFRCDPISEHNRLYWYRQTLGQGPEFLTYFQNEAQLEKSRLLSDRFSAERPKGSFSTLEIQRTEQGDSAMYLCASSPGLRDRRNTIYFGEGSWLTVV.

This clonotype appeared a few times. J is TRBJ2-7 and V is TRBV28; D is uncertain. Germline V gives CDR1 MDHEN, CDR2 SYDVKM. V lost 2 bases and J 2 bases, leaving 13 bases between the germline ends. The CDR3 has 15 residues. CDR3 loop: CASSLARTAAYEQYF. CDR3 DNA: TGTGCCAGCAGTTTAGCCAGGACGGCTGCCTACGAGCAGTACTTC.

This clonotype occurred many times. This chain uses TRBV28 with TRBJ1-1, with D unresolved. The CDR3 length is 12 residues. V lost 10 bases and J 1 base, leaving 10 bases between the germline ends. Germline V gives CDR1 MDHEN, CDR2 SYDVKM. The CDR3 nucleotides are TGTGCCATCAAACGACAGAACACTGAAGCTTTCTTT. This encodes CAIKRQNTEAFF.

This clonotype turned up a few times. CDR3 sequence (DNA): TGTGCCAGCAGTTTAGCCGAACAGGGCTATGGCTACACCTTC. This sequence encodes CASSLAEQGYGYTF. The rearrangement uses TRBV12-3 or TRBV12-4 and TRBJ1-2, with TRBD1 as a possible D gene (6 bases). The CDR3 length is 14 residues. V was trimmed by 0 bases and J by 4 bases, leaving 9 bases between them.

This clonotype has at least ten counts. The chain carries TRBV6-5 and TRBJ1-3; D call uncertain. CDR1 is MNHEY, CDR2 SVGAGI, per germline. V was trimmed by 2 bases and J by 4 bases, leaving 9 bases between them. The CDR3 has 14 amino acids. The CDR3 reads CASSYEREGNTIYF. The CDR3 nucleotides are TGTGCCAGCAGTTACGAGAGGGAAGGAAACACCATATATTTT.

This clonotype was seen only a few times. The chain is built from TRBV24-1 and TRBJ2-3; 9 bases line up with TRBD2. Trimming cost V 5 bases and J 1 base; bases outside gene matches: 6. The CDR3 extends over 16 amino acids. Germline CDR1 and CDR2: KGHDR and SFDVKD. The CDR3 DNA follows: TGTGCCACCAGTGGGGCGAGCGGGGGGCGCACAGATACGCAGTATTTT. The encoded protein is CATSGASGGRTDTQYF.

With regard to this clonotype: One junction end disagrees with the germline gene, perhaps due to a read error. The chain joins TRBV5-1 to TRBJ2-3, with 9 positions matching TRBD2. This CDR3 is built from 14 residues. Germline assignment: CDR1 SGHRS and CDR2 YFSETQ. The DNA for the CDR3 is TGCGCCAGCAGCTTCGGGACTAGCAAAGATACGCAGTATTTT. Translation: CASSFGTSKDTQYF.

This clonotype has just a few counts. A much larger clone differs from this one at a single base, so this may be a read error. The V call is TRBV7-9, the J call TRBJ2-6, with D unresolved. CDR1 is SEHNR, CDR2 FQNEAQ, per germline (reference sequence). The CDR3 sequence is 13 residues long. The V end was cut by 3 bases, the J end by 3 bases, with 3 bases between. As DNA, the CDR3 is TGTGCCAGCAGCTTCTATGGGGCCAACGTCCTGACTTTC. Translation: CASSFYGANVLTF.

This clonotype was picked up a small number of times. The CDR3 loop is CASSINAGGIAKNIQYF. CDR3 nucleotide sequence: TGTGCCAGTAGTATAAACGCGGGCGGAATAGCCAAAAACATTCAGTACTTC. V gene TRBV19 combines with J gene TRBJ2-4; possible D gene TRBD2, 5 bases. CDR1 and CDR2 from the germline V gene are LNHDA and SQIVND (reference sequence). With 2 bases removed from V and 0 bases from J, the gap between germline ends came to 14 bases. The CDR3 runs to 17 residues.